This T cell receptor (beta chain) is drawn from a study of T cell changes during pregnancy in multiple sclerosis. TCRdb's copy holds only in-frame clones and misses some; the assay was immunoSEQ multiplex PCR. There are some 26,000 clones in the sample; about 89% occur only once, and approximately 0.6% lies in the top ten. CDR3 length: 17 amino acids. CDR1 is SGHAT, CDR2 FQNNGV, per germline. V gave up 1 base and J gave up 4 bases; unmatched junction bases: 13. The sequence derives from a female donor in good health, enrolled as a control in a pregnancy study. Sequenced here: CD4+ T cells from peripheral blood mononuclear cells, sampled in the first trimester of pregnancy. The rearrangement joins TRBV11-2 to TRBJ2-7, with 7 bases lining up with TRBD1. This CDR3 reads CASSLGDSSSSRYEQYF. The CDR3 DNA sequence: TGTGCCAGCAGCTTAGGGGACAGTAGTTCGTCGCGATACGAGCAGTACTTC.